This TCR beta chain was found in a study of CD8+CD57+ T cells in acquired aplastic anemia. The V and J ends lost 5 bases and 10 bases respectively, with 17 bases between them. From germline, CDR1 is SEHNR and CDR2 FQNEAQ (reference sequence). The CDR3 spans 13 residues. Patients who underwent sequencing had shown CD8+CD57+ cell expansion by flow cytometry. Each of the patients presented with severe acquired aplastic anemia. Profiling that covered TCR beta VDJ and CDR3 relied on genomic DNA as its template. TCRdb re-derived calls from the reads in MiXCR, one entry per CDR3 protein. The sample consists of about 200,000 distinct CDR3 sequences, 65% of them appearing once.

Sequencing was performed on sorted CD4+, CD8+, or CD8+CD57+ T cells (not recorded which) from PBMCs. The TCR was taken from a human donor with aplastic anemia. The chain links TRBV7-9 to TRBJ1-1; TRBD1 is a possible D gene (5 bases). The CDR3 is CASSATPDIVAFF. Here the CDR3 DNA reads TGTGCCAGCAGCGCCACACCGGACATCGTAGCTTTCTTT.